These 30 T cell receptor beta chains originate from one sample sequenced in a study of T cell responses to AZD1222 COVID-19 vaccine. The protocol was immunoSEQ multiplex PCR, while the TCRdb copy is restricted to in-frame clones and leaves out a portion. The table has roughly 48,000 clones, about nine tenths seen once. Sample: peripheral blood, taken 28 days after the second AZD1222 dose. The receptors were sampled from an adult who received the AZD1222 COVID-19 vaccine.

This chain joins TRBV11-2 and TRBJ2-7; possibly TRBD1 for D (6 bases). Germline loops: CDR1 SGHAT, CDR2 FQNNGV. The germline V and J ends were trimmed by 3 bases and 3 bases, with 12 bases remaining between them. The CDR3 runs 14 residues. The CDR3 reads CASSFMRGSYEQYF. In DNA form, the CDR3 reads TGTGCCAGCAGCTTTATGAGGGGGAGCTACGAGCAGTACTTC.

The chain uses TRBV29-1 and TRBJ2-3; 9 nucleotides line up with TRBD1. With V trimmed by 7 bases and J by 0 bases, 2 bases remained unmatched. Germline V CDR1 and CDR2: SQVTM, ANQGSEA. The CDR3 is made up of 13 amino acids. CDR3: CSGQGGSTDTQYF. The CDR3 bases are TGCAGCGGACAGGGGGGGAGCACAGATACGCAGTATTTT.

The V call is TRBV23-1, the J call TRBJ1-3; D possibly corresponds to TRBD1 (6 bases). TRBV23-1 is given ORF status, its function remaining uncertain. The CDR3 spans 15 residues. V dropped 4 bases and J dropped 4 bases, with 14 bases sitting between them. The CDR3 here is CASSPSGAPGNTIYF. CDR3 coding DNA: TGCGCCAGCAGTCCCTCGGGGGCGCCGGGAAACACCATATATTTT.

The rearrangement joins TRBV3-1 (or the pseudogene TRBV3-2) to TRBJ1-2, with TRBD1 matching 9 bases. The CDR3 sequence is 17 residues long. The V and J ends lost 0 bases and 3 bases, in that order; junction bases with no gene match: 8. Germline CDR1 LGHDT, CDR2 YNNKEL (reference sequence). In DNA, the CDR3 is TGTGCCAGCAGCCAAGAGGGGACAGGGTCCTTTTACTATGGCTACACCTTC. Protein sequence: CASSQEGTGSFYYGYTF.

Here the CDR3 DNA reads TGTGCCACCAGCGGGAAGACAGGGGGCTTTGGGAACACCGGGGAGCTGTTTTTT. Its translation: CATSGKTGGFGNTGELFF. The chain links TRBV15 to TRBJ2-2, with 10 bases lining up with TRBD1. The CDR3 extends over 18 amino acids. The germline V gene encodes CDR1 LNHNV and CDR2 YYDKDF (reference sequence). V trimming: 5 bases; J trimming: 1 base; junction bases outside the gene matches: 10.

The CDR3 DNA is TGCGCCAGCAGCTTGACAGGCGAGGGGTTTAGGTATGGCTACACCTTC. Translation gives CASSLTGEGFRYGYTF. The V call is TRBV5-1, the J call TRBJ1-2, with TRBD1 as a possible D gene (5 bases). With 1 base removed from V and 5 bases from J, the gap between germline ends came to 18 bases. Germline V gives CDR1 SGHRS, CDR2 YFSETQ. This CDR3 region has 16 residues.

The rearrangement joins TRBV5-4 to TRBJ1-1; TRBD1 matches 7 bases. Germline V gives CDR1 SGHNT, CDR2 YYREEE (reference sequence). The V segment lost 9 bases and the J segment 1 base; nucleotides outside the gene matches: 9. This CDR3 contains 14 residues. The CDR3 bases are TGTGCCACTTCTTACAGGGGAAAGAACACTGAAGCTTTCTTT. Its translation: CATSYRGKNTEAFF.

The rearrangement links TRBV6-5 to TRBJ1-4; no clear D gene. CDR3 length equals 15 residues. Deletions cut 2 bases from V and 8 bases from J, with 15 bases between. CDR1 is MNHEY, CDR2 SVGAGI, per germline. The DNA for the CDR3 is TGTGCCAGCAGTTACCGAGACGGCCTTGGCGAAAAACTGTTTTTT. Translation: CASSYRDGLGEKLFF.

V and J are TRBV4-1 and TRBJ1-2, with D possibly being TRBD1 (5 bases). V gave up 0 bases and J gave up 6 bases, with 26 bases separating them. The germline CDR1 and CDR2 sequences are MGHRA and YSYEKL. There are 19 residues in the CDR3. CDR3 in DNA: TGCGCCAGCAGCCAAGATCGATGGGCTATGGACAAGGGGAGTAATGGCTACACCTTC. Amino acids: CASSQDRWAMDKGSNGYTF.

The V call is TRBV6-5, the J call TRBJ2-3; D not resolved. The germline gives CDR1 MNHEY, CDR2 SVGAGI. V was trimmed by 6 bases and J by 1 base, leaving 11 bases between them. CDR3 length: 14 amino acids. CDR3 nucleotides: TGTGCCAGCAGACCCACGGACGGCACAGATACGCAGTATTTT. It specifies CASRPTDGTDTQYF.

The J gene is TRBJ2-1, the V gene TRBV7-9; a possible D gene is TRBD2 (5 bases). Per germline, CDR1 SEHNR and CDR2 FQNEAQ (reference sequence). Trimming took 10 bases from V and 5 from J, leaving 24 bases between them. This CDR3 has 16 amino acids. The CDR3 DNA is TGTGCCATCCCACTGACATATCGGGGTCTCGACAATGAGCAGTTCTTC. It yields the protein CAIPLTYRGLDNEQFF.

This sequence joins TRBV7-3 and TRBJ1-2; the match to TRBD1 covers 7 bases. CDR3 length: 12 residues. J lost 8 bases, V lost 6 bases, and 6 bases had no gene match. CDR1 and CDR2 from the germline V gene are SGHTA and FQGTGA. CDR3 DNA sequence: TGTGCCAGCAGTACAGGGGTAGGCGGCTACACCTTC. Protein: CASSTGVGGYTF. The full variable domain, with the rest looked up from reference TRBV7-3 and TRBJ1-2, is GAGVSQTPSNKVTEKGKYVELRCDPISGHTALYWYRQSLGQGPEFLIYFQGTGAADDSGLPNDRFFAVRPEGSVSTLKIQRTERGDSAVYLCASSTGVGGYTFGSGTRLTVV.

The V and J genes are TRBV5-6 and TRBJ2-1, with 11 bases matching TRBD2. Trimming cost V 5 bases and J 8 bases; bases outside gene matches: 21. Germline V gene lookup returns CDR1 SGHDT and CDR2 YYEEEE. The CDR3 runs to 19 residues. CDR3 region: CASRLLASFSGGAFDEQFF. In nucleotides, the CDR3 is TGTGCCAGCAGACTTCTAGCTTCGTTTAGCGGGGGGGCGTTCGATGAGCAGTTCTTC.

CDR3 sequence reads: CASEQDSGTEAFF. The CDR3 DNA sequence: TGTGCTAGTGAGCAGGACTCGGGCACTGAAGCTTTCTTT. The V call is TRBV12-5, the J call TRBJ1-1; D is undetermined. There are 13 residues in the CDR3. CDR1 and CDR2 (germline): LGHNT, FRNRAP. V shed 7 bases and J shed 4 bases, with 13 bases lying between them.

CDR3 sequence reads: CASSTPAAHEQYF. Written as DNA, the CDR3 is TGTGCCAGTAGTACTCCCGCGGCGCACGAGCAGTACTTC. This sequence joins TRBV19 and TRBJ2-7; D is unclear. There are 13 residues in the CDR3. V dropped 4 bases and J dropped 5 bases, with 12 bases sitting between them. Germline-derived CDR1 and CDR2 are LNHDA and SQIVND (reference sequence).

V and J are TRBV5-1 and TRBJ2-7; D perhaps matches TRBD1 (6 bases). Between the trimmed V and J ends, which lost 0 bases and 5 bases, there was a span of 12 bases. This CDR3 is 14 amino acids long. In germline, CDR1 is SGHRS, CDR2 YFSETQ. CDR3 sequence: CASSLAQGTNEQYF. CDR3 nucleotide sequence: TGCGCCAGCAGCTTGGCACAGGGTACCAACGAGCAGTACTTC.

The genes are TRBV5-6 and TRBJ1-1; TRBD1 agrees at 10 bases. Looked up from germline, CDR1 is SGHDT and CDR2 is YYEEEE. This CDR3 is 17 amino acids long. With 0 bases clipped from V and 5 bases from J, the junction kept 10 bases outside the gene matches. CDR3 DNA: TGTGCCAGCAGCTTGGTTTCTCGGAGGACAGGGGGGACTGAAGCTTTCTTT. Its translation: CASSLVSRRTGGTEAFF. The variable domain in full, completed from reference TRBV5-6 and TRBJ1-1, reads DAGVTQSPTHLIKTRGQQVTLRCSPKSGHDTVSWYQQALGQGPQFIFQYYEEEERQRGNFPDRFSGHQFPNYSSELNVNALLLGDSALYLCASSLVSRRTGGTEAFFGQGTRLTVV.

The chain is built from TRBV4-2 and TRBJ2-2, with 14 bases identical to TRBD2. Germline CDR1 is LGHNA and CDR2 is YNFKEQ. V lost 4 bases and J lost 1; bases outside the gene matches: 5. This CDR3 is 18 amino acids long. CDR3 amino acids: CASSRGLAGGRNTGELFF. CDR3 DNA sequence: TGTGCCAGCAGCCGAGGACTAGCGGGGGGTCGGAACACCGGGGAGCTGTTTTTT.

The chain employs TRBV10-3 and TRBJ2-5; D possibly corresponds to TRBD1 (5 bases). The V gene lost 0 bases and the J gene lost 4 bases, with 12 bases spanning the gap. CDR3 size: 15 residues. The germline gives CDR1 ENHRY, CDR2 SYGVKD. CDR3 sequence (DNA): TGTGCCATCAGTGAGTCTCAGGGTATAATAGAGACCCAGTACTTC. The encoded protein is CAISESQGIIETQYF.

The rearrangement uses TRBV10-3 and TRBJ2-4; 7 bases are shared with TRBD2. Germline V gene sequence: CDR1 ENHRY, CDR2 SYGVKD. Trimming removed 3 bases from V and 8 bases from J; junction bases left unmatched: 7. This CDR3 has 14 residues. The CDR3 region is CAISESGARDIQYF. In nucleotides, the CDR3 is TGTGCCATCAGTGAAAGCGGGGCCCGGGACATTCAGTACTTC.

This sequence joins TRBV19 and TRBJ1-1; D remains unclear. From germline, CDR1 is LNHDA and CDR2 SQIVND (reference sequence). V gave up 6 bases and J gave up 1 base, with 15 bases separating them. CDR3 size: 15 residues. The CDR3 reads CASRESITWNTEAFF. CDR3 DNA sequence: TGTGCCAGTAGAGAATCCATCACCTGGAACACTGAAGCTTTCTTT.

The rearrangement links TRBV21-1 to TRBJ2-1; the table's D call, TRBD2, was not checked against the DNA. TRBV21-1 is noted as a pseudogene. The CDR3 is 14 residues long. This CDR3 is CASIQGLADNEQFF. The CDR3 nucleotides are TGTGCCAGCATCCAGGGGCTAGCGGACAATGAGCAGTTCTTC.

The CDR3 sequence: CASSLPQGDTQYF. The CDR3 DNA reads TGTGCCAGCAGCTTACCCCAGGGAGATACGCAGTATTTT. The chain links TRBV11-2 to TRBJ2-3; tentative D call: TRBD1 (5 bases). The CDR3 is 13 amino acids. The ends were cut back, 2 bases at V and 5 bases at J, with 8 bases in the middle. The germline gives CDR1 SGHAT, CDR2 FQNNGV.

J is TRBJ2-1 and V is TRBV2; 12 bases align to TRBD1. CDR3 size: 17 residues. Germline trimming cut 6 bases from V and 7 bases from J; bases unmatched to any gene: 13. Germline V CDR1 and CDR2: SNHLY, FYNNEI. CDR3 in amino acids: CASRDLFGTGGGNEQFF. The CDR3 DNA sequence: TGTGCCAGCAGGGATCTCTTTGGGACAGGGGGCGGGAATGAGCAGTTCTTC.

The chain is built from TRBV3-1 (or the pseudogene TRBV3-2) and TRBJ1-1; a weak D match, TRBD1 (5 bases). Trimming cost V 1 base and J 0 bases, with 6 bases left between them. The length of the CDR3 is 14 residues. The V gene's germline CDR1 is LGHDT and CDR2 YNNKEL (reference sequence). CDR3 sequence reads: CASSQGGVNTEAFF. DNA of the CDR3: TGTGCCAGCAGCCAAGGGGGGGTGAACACTGAAGCTTTCTTT.

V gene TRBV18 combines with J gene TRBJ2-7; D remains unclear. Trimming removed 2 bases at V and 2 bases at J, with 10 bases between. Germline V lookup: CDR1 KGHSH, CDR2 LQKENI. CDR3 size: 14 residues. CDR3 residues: CASSPGSATYEQYF. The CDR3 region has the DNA TGTGCCAGCTCACCAGGTTCAGCTACCTACGAGCAGTACTTC.

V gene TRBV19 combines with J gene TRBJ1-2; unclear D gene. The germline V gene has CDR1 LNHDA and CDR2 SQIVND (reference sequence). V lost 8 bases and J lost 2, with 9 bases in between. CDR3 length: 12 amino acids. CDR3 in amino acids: CASAVRNYGYTF. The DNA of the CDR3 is TGTGCCAGTGCGGTCAGAAACTATGGCTACACCTTC.

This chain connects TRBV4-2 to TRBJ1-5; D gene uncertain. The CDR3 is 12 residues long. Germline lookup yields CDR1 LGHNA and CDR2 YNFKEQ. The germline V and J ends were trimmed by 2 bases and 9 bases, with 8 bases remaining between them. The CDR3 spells CASSQLGSPQHF. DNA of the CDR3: TGTGCCAGCAGCCAACTTGGCTCGCCCCAGCATTTT.

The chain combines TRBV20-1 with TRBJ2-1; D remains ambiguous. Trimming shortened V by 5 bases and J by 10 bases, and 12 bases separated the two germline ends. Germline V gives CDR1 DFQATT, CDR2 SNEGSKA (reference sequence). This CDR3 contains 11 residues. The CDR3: CSAVPGPEQFF. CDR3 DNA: TGCAGTGCTGTGCCGGGTCCGGAGCAGTTCTTC.

CDR3 coding DNA: TGCGCCAGCAGTAAGACGGAGAACTATGGCTACACCTTC. This translates into CASSKTENYGYTF. V and J are TRBV10-1 and TRBJ1-2; D is unresolved. Germline assignment: CDR1 WNHNN and CDR2 SYGVQD (reference sequence). The length of the CDR3 is 13 residues. V was shortened by 5 bases and J by 2 bases, with 9 bases between the two germline ends.